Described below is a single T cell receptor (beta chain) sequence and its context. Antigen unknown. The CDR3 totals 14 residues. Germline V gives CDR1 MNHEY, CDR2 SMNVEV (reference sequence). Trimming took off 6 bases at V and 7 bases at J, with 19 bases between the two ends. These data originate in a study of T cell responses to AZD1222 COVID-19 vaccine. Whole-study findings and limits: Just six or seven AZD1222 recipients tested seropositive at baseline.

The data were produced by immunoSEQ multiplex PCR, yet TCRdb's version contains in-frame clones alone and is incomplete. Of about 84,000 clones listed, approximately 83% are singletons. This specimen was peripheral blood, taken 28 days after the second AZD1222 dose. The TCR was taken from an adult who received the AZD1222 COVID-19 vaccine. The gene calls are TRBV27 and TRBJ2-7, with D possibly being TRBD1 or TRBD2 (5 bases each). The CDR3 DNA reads TGTGCCAGCAGCCGGGGCAGACCAGCTTGGGAGCAGTACTTC. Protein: CASSRGRPAWEQYF.